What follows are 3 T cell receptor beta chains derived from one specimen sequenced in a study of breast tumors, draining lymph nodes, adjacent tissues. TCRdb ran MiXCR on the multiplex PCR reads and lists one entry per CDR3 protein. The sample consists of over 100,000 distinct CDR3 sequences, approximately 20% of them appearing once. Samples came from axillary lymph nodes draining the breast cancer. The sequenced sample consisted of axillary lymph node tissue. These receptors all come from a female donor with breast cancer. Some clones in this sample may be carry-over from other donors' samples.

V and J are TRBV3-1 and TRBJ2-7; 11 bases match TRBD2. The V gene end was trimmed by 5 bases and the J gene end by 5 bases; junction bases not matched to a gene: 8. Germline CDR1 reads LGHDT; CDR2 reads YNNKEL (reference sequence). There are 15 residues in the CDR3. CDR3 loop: CASSGWTSGFNEQYF. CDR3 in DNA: TGTGCCAGCAGCGGCTGGACTAGCGGGTTCAACGAGCAGTACTTC.

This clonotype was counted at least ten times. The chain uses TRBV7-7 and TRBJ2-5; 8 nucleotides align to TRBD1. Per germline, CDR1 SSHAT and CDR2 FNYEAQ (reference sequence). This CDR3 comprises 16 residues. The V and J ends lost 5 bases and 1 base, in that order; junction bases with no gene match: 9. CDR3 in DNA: TGTGCCAGCAGCCGGGACAGGCGAAATAGCCAAGAGACCCAGTACTTC. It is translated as CASSRDRRNSQETQYF. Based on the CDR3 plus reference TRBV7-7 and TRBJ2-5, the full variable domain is GAGVSQSPRYKVTKRGQDVTLRCDPISSHATLYWYQQALGQGPEFLTYFNYEAQPDKSGLPSDRFSAERPEGSISTLTIQRTEQRDSAMYRCASSRDRRNSQETQYFGPGTRLLVL.

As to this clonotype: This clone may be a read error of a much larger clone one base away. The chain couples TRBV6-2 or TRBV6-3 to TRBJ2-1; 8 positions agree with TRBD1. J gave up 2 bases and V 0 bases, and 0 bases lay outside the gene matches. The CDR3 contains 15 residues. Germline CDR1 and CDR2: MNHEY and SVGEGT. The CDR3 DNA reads TGTGCCAGCAGTTACTCGGGACAGGCCTACAATGAGCAGTTCTTC. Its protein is CASSYSGQAYNEQFF.